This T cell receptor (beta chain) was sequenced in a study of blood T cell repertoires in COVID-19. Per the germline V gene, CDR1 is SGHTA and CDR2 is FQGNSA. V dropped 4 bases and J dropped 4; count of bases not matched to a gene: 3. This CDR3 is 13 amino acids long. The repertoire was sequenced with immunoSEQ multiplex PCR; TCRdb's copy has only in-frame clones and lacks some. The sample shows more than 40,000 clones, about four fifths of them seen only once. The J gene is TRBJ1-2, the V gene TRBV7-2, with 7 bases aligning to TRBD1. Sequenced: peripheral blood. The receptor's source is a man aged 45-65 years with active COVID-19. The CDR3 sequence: CASSYGTVYGYTF. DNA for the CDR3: TGTGCCAGCAGCTACGGGACAGTCTATGGCTACACCTTC.